The clone carrying this T cell receptor beta chain was detected only a few times. The antigen remains unidentified. The sample is drawn from a study of identical twins. V dropped 5 bases and J dropped 1; count of bases not matched to a gene: 7. From germline, CDR1 is SGHVS and CDR2 FQNEAQ. The CDR3 is 15 residues long. All donors comprised healthy Caucasians. Study-level points and caveats: Twin-shared out-of-frame alpha sequences were enriched for low generation probability. There were fewer insertions in abundant cord blood beta clonotypes, but memory repertoires showed no such pattern.

Unique molecular identifiers were present on the cDNA, which also gained a universal primer site by template switching. MiXCR, run by TCRdb on the 5' RACE reads, gives a single entry per CDR3 protein. Seen here are roughly 250,000 distinct CDR3 sequences, 7% to 8.5% observed once, and the top ten hold around 5%. The sample was also linked to a second study, of yellow fever vaccine responses in identical twins.

Sequenced input: CD8+ T cells sorted from blood. V usage is TRBV7-8 and J usage is TRBJ1-1; 7 bases agree with TRBD1. The sequence was obtained from a woman aged 18-29 years in good health. DNA of the CDR3: TGTGCCAGCAGCCCGTGGACAGGAACGAACACTGAAGCTTTCTTT. It specifies CASSPWTGTNTEAFF.